This note documents a single T cell receptor beta chain sequence. This sample stems from a study of blood T cells in healthy people across ages. The V end was cut by 4 bases, the J end by 4 bases, with 13 bases between. The CDR3 has 14 amino acids. The germline CDR1 and CDR2 sequences are SNHLY and FYNNEI. Primers used in a second PCR of roughly 7 to 12 cycles were a sample-barcoded 5' primer and a J-beta primer mix. A template-switch adaptor containing 12 random nucleotides labeled each cDNA molecule. TCRdb re-called the 5' RACE reads through MiXCR, storing one row per CDR3 protein. There are 1,800,000 or so distinct CDR3 sequences in the sample; about two fifths occur only once, and more than 20% lies in the top ten.

The source material was blood. The chain combines TRBV2 with TRBJ1-2; TRBD1 might be the D (5 bases). The receptor's source is a human donor in good health. The CDR3: CASSAIRDGYGYTF. The CDR3 bases are TGTGCCAGCAGTGCGATCAGGGATGGCTATGGCTACACCTTC.